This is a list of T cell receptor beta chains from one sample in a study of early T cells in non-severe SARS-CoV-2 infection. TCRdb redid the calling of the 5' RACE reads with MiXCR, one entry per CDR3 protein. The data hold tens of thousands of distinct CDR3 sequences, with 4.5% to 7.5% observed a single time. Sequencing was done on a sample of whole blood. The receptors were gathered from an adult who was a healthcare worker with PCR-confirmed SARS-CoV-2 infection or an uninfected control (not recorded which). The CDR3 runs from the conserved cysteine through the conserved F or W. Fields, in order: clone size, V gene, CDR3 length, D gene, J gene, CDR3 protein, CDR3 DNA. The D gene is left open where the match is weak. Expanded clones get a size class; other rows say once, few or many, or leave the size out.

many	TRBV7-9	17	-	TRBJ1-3	CASSPAGGSGLRNTIYF	TGTGCCAGCAGCCCAGCGGGAGGATCTGGGTTGAGAAACACCATATATTTT
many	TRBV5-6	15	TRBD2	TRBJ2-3	CASSLASGGADTQYF	TGTGCCAGCAGCTTGGCTAGCGGGGGCGCAGATACGCAGTATTTT
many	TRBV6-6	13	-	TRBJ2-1	CASSYRWGDEQFF	TGTGCCAGCAGTTACCGATGGGGGGACGAGCAGTTCTTC
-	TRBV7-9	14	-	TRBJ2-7	CASSPDRYSYEQYF	TGTGCCAGCAGTCCAGACCGATACTCCTACGAGCAGTACTTC
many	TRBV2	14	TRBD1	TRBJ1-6	CASSDQGADSPLHF	TGTGCCAGCAGTGATCAGGGGGCGGATTCACCCCTCCACTTT
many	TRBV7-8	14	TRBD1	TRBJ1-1	CASSLGTANTEAFF	TGTGCCAGCAGCCTAGGGACAGCCAACACTGAAGCTTTCTTT
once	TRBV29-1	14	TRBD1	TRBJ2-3	CSVWDRGLIDTQYF	TGCAGCGTTTGGGACAGAGGGCTGATAGATACGCAGTATTTT
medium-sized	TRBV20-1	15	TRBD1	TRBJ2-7	CSARDGGQGYLGQYF	TGCAGTGCTAGAGATGGGGGACAGGGCTATCTTGGGCAGTACTTC
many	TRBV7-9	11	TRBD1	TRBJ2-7	CASSGGQEQYF	TGTGCCAGCAGCGGGGGACAGGAGCAGTACTTC
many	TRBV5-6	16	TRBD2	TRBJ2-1	CASSLHSGTSVYEQFF	TGTGCCAGCAGCTTGCATTCCGGGACTAGTGTCTATGAGCAGTTCTTC
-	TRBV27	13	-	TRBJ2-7	CASSPTGVYEQYF	TGTGCCAGCAGCCCAACGGGAGTCTACGAGCAGTACTTC
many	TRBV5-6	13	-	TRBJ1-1	CASSPGGNTEAFF	TGTGCCAGCAGCCCCGGGGGGAACACTGAAGCTTTCTTT
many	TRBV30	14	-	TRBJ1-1	CAWSVPGMNTEAFF	TGTGCCTGGAGTGTCCCGGGGATGAACACTGAAGCTTTCTTT
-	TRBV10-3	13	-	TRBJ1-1	CAITGTINTEAFF	TGTGCCATCACCGGGACGATAAACACTGAAGCTTTCTTT
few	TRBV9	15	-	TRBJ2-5	CASQRGAGVEETQYF	TGTGCCAGCCAGCGGGGAGCAGGGGTCGAAGAGACCCAGTACTTC
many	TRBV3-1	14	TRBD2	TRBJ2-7	CASSRLARNYEQYF	TGTGCCAGCAGTCGACTAGCGAGAAACTACGAGCAGTACTTC
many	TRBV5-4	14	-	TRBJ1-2	CASSGGPGGYGYTF	TGTGCCAGCAGCGGGGGGCCAGGAGGCTATGGCTACACCTTC
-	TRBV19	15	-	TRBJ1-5	CASRSGLVSNQPQHF	TGTGCCAGTAGATCGGGACTAGTCTCCAATCAGCCCCAGCATTTT
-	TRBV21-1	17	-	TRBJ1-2	CASSKGDRGHFPYGYTF	TGTGCCAGCAGCAAAGGGGACAGGGGGCACTTCCCCTATGGCTACACCTTC
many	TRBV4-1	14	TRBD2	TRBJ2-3	CASRVAGGTDTQYF	TGCGCCAGCAGAGTAGCGGGGGGGACAGATACGCAGTATTTT
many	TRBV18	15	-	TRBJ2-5	CASSPPVGGGETQYF	TGTGCCAGCTCACCACCGGTCGGGGGCGGAGAGACCCAGTACTTC
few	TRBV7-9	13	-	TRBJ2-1	CASSIGTFNEQFF	TGTGCCAGCAGCATAGGGACTTTCAATGAGCAGTTCTTC
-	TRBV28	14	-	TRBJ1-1	CASSPTVARTEAFF	TGTGCCAGCAGTCCGACGGTAGCGCGGACTGAAGCTTTCTTT
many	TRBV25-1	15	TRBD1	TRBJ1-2	CASSSTGDEIYGYTF	TGTGCCAGCAGTTCCACAGGGGATGAGATCTATGGCTACACCTTC
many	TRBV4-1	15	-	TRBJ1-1	CASSRERGMNTEAFF	TGCGCCAGCAGCCGAGAACGAGGCATGAACACTGAAGCTTTCTTT
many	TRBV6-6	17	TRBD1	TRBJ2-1	CATGTGGAPYSYNEQFF	TGTGCCACCGGGACAGGGGGCGCCCCCTACTCCTACAATGAGCAGTTCTTC
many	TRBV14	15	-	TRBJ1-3	CASSQEGYSGNTIYF	TGTGCCAGCAGCCAAGAAGGCTACTCTGGAAACACCATATATTTT
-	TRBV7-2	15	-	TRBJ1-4	CASSQIRGVNEKLFF	TGTGCCAGCAGCCAAATCAGGGGAGTTAATGAAAAACTGTTTTTT
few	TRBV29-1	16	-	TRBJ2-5	CSVEDKVFGAVGTQYF	TGCAGCGTTGAAGATAAGGTTTTTGGGGCAGTCGGAACCCAGTACTTC
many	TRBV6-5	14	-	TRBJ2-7	CASSPTASSYEQYF	TGTGCCAGCAGTCCGACCGCCAGCTCCTACGAGCAGTACTTC
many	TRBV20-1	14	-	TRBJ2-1	CSASMASSYNEQFF	TGCAGTGCTAGTATGGCTAGCTCCTACAATGAGCAGTTCTTC
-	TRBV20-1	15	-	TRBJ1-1	CSARVDAGRNTEAFF	TGCAGTGCTAGAGTTGATGCGGGGAGGAACACTGAAGCTTTCTTT
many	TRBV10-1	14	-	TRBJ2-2	CASRQKPNTGELFF	TGCGCCAGCAGGCAGAAACCCAACACCGGGGAGCTGTTTTTT
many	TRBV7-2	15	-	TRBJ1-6	CASSPQGPYNSPLHF	TGTGCCAGCAGCCCGCAGGGGCCCTATAATTCACCCCTCCACTTT
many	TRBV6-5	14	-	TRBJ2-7	CASRGATGTYEQYF	TGTGCCAGCAGGGGGGCGACGGGAACCTACGAGCAGTACTTC
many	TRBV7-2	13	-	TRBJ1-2	CASSLAPAYGYTF	TGTGCCAGCAGCTTAGCGCCGGCTTATGGCTACACCTTC
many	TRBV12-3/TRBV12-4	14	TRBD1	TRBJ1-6	CASRAGTGVSPLHF	TGTGCCAGCAGAGCAGGGACAGGGGTTTCACCCCTCCACTTT
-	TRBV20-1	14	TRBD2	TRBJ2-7	CSARWASGSFEQYF	TGCAGTGCTAGGTGGGCTAGCGGGAGTTTCGAGCAGTACTTC
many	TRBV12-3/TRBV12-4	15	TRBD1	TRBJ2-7	CASSLGQGRTYEQYF	TGTGCCAGCAGCCTCGGACAGGGGAGGACCTACGAGCAGTACTTC
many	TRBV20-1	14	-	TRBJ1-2	CSARPGGASGGYTF	TGCAGTGCTAGGCCCGGCGGGGCTTCGGGGGGCTACACCTTC
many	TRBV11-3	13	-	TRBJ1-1	CASSLRPGTEAFF	TGTGCCAGCAGCTTACGCCCGGGAACTGAAGCTTTCTTT